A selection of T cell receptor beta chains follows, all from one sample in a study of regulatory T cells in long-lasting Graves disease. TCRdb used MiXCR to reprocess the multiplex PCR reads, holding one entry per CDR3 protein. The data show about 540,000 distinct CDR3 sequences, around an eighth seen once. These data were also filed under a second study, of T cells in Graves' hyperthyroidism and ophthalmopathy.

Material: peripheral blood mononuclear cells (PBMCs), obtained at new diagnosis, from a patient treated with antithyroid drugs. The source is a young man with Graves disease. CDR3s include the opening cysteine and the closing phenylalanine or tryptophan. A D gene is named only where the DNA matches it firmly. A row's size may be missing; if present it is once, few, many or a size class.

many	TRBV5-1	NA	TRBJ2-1	TGCGCCAGCAGCTTTCCGGGACTCGAGTACAATGAGCAGTTCTTC	CASSFPGLEYNEQFF
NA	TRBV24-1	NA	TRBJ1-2	TGTGCCACCAGTGGTATACAGGGCGGTGACTATGGCTACACCTTC	CATSGIQGGDYGYTF
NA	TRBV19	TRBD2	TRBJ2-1	TGTGCCAGTAGTACTCTAGCGGAGTACAATGAGCAGTTCTTC	CASSTLAEYNEQFF
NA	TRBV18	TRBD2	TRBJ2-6	TGTGCCAGCCCTACGGGGGGGGCAGAAGGGGCCAACGTCCTGACTTTC	CASPTGGAEGANVLTF
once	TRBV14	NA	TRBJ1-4	TGTGCCAGCAGCCAAGTATCGGAGCAGCTTAATGAAAAACTGTTTTTT	CASSQVSEQLNEKLFF
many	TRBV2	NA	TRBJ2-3	TGTGCCAGCAATCTTAGACAGGCAGATACGCAGTATTTT	CASNLRQADTQYF
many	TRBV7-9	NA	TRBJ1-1	TGTGCCAGCAGCAACCGACGGAACACTGAAGCTTTCTTT	CASSNRRNTEAFF
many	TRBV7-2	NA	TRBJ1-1	TGTGCCAGCAGCTTACCCCTCAACACTGAAGCTTTCTTT	CASSLPLNTEAFF
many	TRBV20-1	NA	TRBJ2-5	TGCAGTGCTAGAGATGGGGGAGTCCAAGAGACCCAGTACTTC	CSARDGGVQETQYF
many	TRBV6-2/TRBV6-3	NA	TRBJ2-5	TGTGCCAGCATACTTAGGGCCCGAGAGACCCAGTACTTC	CASILRARETQYF
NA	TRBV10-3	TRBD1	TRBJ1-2	TGTGCCATCAGTGATGAGACAGGGGCGCCCTACACCTTC	CAISDETGAPYTF
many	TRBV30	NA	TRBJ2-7	TGTGCCTGGAGCCAACAGGGATACGAGCAGTACTTC	CAWSQQGYEQYF
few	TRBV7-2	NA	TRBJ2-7	TGTGCCAGCAGCCGTCATGCGGGTTCCTACGAGCAGTACTTC	CASSRHAGSYEQYF
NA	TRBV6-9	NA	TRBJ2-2	TGTGCCAGCAGTTACCAGGTTTCCGTCGGGGAGCTGTTCTTT	CASSYQVSVGELFF
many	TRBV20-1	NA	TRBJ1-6	TGCAGTGCTAGAGACCTTTCAGGGGCATCACCCCTCCACTTT	CSARDLSGASPLHF
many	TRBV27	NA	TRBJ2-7	TGTGCCAGCAGCCTCGGACGCATGACCCCCTACGAGCAGTACTTC	CASSLGRMTPYEQYF
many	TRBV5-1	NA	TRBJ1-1	TGCGCCAGCACGGCGGGCACGCCCCACACTGAAGCTTTCTTT	CASTAGTPHTEAFF
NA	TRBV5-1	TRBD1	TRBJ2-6	TGCGCCAGCAGCATCGGGACAGCGTACTCTGGGGCCAACGTCCTGACTTTC	CASSIGTAYSGANVLTF
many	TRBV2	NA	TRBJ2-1	TGTGCCAGCAGTGAACAGGACAATGAGCAGTTCTTC	CASSEQDNEQFF
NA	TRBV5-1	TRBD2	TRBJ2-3	TGCGCCAGCAGCTTGCCTAGCGGGAGGGCCGATTCGATCGATACGCAGTATTTT	CASSLPSGRADSIDTQYF